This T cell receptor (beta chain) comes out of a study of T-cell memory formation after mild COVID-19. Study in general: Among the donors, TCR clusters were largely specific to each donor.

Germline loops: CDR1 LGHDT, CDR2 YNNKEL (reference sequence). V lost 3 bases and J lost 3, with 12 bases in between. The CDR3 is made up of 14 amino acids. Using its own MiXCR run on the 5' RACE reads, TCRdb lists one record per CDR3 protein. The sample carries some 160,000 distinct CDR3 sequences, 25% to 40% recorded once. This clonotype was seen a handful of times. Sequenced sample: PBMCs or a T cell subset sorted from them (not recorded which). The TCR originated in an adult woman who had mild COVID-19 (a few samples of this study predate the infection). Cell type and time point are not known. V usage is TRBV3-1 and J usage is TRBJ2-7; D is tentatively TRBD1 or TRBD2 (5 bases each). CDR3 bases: TGTGCCAGCAGCCACTCCTGGGGGAGCTACGAGCAGTACTTC. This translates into CASSHSWGSYEQYF.